This record concerns one T cell receptor beta chain sequence. Antigen: not known. These data are taken from a study of pediatric ulcerative colitis. Findings and limits, study-wide: In rectum, acute severe colitis had expanded clones and less diversity. Compared with controls, ulcerative colitis showed greater blood-rectum clone sharing. A couple of rectal clonotypes were found only in ulcerative colitis patients, all of them.

The rectum was sampled with one to two pinch biopsies at colonoscopy. Sequencing used immunoSEQ multiplex PCR; TCRdb keeps in-frame clones, though not all of them. The data contain tens of thousands of clones, roughly two thirds of them singletons. Trimming took 2 bases from V and 6 from J, leaving 11 bases between them. Germline V gene lookup returns CDR1 SGHDT and CDR2 YYEEEE. The CDR3 runs to 13 residues. This clonotype was obtained from a boy aged 5-17 years with severe ulcerative colitis. Sample: gut tissue. V and J are TRBV5-6 and TRBJ1-2; D not certain. The CDR3 loop reads CASSLGGLDGYTF. The CDR3 DNA is TGTGCCAGCAGCTTAGGAGGCTTGGATGGCTACACCTTC.